This passage covers 23 T cell receptor beta chains from one sample sequenced in a study of human T cells and chemical hapten exposure. TCRdb re-derived calls from the RACE reads in MiXCR, one entry per CDR3 protein. The data show some 120,000 distinct CDR3 sequences, about an eighth seen once. Time point of the sample: patch test 1, 2 weeks after DPC sensitization. Sample treatment: therapeutic diphenylcyclopropenone sensitization with weekly scalp DPC. The sample was whole blood, taken in connection with sensitization to the hapten diphenylcyclopropenone (DPC). These receptors originate from a woman in her forties or fifties with alopecia areata. Some clones in this sample may be carry-over from other donors' samples.

This clonotype was observed a few times. V gene TRBV2 combines with J gene TRBJ2-3; TRBD2 might be the D (7 bases). The CDR3 is 14 residues long. Germline V CDR1 and CDR2: SNHLY, FYNNEI. V was trimmed by 11 bases and J by 0 bases, leaving 15 bases between them. The CDR3: CAGNRGASTDTQYF. The CDR3, as DNA: TGTGCCGGAAATCGGGGGGCCAGCACAGATACGCAGTATTTT.

V gene TRBV18 combines with J gene TRBJ1-5, with a possible D match to TRBD1 (5 bases). The CDR3 is 17 amino acids. V lost 2 bases and J 2 bases, leaving 16 bases between the germline ends. Germline V gene data show CDR1 as KGHSH and CDR2 as LQKENI. The DNA of the CDR3 is TGTGCCAGCTCACCAGGGGGGGTCCTCGGGGGCAATCAGCCCCAGCATTTT. It yields the protein CASSPGGVLGGNQPQHF.

This clonotype was detected a few times. This sequence joins TRBV27 and TRBJ2-7, with D perhaps given as TRBD1 or TRBD2 (5 bases each). V lost 2 bases and J 3 bases, leaving 14 bases between the germline ends. Germline lookup yields CDR1 MNHEY and CDR2 SMNVEV (reference sequence). The CDR3 is 15 residues long. The CDR3 protein is CASSLGTKALYEQYF. The CDR3 region has the DNA TGTGCCAGCAGTTTAGGGACCAAAGCCCTCTACGAGCAGTACTTC.

The rearrangement uses TRBV4-3 and TRBJ1-4; D uncertain. The CDR3 has 15 residues. The ends were cut back, 1 base at V and 7 bases at J, with 13 bases in the middle. Germline V gives CDR1 LGHNA, CDR2 YSLEER. The CDR3 nucleotides read TGCGCCAGCAGCCAAGTCCTCCTCGCCAGTGAAAAACTGTTTTTT. Its protein is CASSQVLLASEKLFF.

This clonotype was counted ten times or more. The chain couples TRBV6-2 or TRBV6-3 to TRBJ2-7; D remains ambiguous. CDR3 length: 15 residues. CDR1 is MNHEY and CDR2 is SVGEGT in the germline V gene. Trimming took off 6 bases at V and 1 base at J, with 16 bases between the two ends. The CDR3, as DNA: TGTGCCAGCAGCACGACAAGGGTGAGGTCCTACGAGCAGTACTTC. Translation gives CASSTTRVRSYEQYF.

This clonotype was counted ten times or more. The J gene is TRBJ2-6, the V gene TRBV6-5; 7 bases align to TRBD1. The ends lost 6 bases at V and 2 bases at J; junction bases unmatched: 7. The CDR3 sequence is 16 residues long. Germline CDR1 is MNHEY and CDR2 is SVGAGI. The CDR3 DNA follows: TGTGCCAGCAGAACCATTACAGGGGCTGGGGCCAACGTCCTGACTTTC. Its protein product is CASRTITGAGANVLTF.

This clonotype was seen more than once but under ten times. The chain employs TRBV6-2 or TRBV6-3 and TRBJ2-3, with D unclear. This CDR3 contains 16 residues. Trimming stripped 2 bases from V and 3 bases from J, with 15 bases between. Germline V gene lookup returns CDR1 MNHEY and CDR2 SVGEGT. This CDR3 is CASSYLWGIETDTQYF. In nucleotides, the CDR3 is TGTGCCAGCAGTTACCTCTGGGGAATCGAGACAGATACGCAGTATTTT.

The chain has TRBV29-1 and TRBJ2-5; D is ambiguous. V shed 0 bases and J shed 5 bases, with 4 bases lying between them. The CDR3 totals 11 residues. Germline lookup yields CDR1 SQVTM and CDR2 ANQGSEA. The CDR3 sequence: CSVEENETQYF. CDR3 in DNA: TGCAGCGTTGAAGAAAACGAGACCCAGTACTTC.

The chain employs TRBV28 and TRBJ2-7; 7 nucleotides line up with TRBD2. The CDR3 is 17 residues long. V trimming: 5 bases; J trimming: 4 bases; junction bases outside the gene matches: 17. Germline V gene lookup returns CDR1 MDHEN and CDR2 SYDVKM. CDR3 DNA sequence: TGTGCCAGCAGTCGAACCTGGGGGGGTAGCGATCCTTACGAGCAGTACTTC. Amino acids: CASSRTWGGSDPYEQYF.

The sample holds a few counts of this clonotype. This chain uses TRBV4-2 with TRBJ2-1, with D possibly TRBD1 on 6 matching bases. CDR3 length: 11 residues. Trimming pared 7 bases from V and 10 bases from J, leaving 11 bases between. Germline CDR1 is LGHNA and CDR2 is YNFKEQ. This CDR3 is CASTSGAEQFF. The CDR3 nucleotides read TGTGCCAGCACCTCAGGGGCAGAGCAGTTCTTC.

This rearrangement joins TRBV28 to TRBJ2-7; D unresolved. The CDR3 consists of 12 residues. Trimming took off 1 base at V and 8 bases at J, with 9 bases between the two ends. Germline CDR1 is MDHEN and CDR2 is SYDVKM. The DNA for the CDR3 is TGTGCCAGCAGTTTATACTGGGATCAGCAGTACTTC. The encoded protein is CASSLYWDQQYF.

This clonotype was detected many times. V and J are TRBV5-4 and TRBJ1-1; D gene unclear. The CDR3 has 12 residues. V was pared by 5 bases and J by 0 bases, with 5 bases between. Germline loops: CDR1 SGHNT, CDR2 YYREEE (reference sequence). CDR3 sequence (DNA): TGTGCCAGCAGTCCACTGAACACTGAAGCTTTCTTT. Protein sequence: CASSPLNTEAFF. Full variable domain (outside the CDR3, taken from reference TRBV5-4 and TRBJ1-1): ETGVTQSPTHLIKTRGQQVTLRCSSQSGHNTVSWYQQALGQGPQFIFQYYREEENGRGNFPPRFSGLQFPNYSSELNVNALELDDSALYLCASSPLNTEAFFGQGTRLTVV.

The chain recombines TRBV28 with TRBJ1-5, with a possible D match to TRBD1 (5 bases). V lost 6 bases and J 4 bases, leaving 13 bases between the germline ends. The CDR3 runs 14 residues. From germline, CDR1 is MDHEN and CDR2 SYDVKM. The CDR3 nucleotides are TGTGCCAGCAGGCCTGGGGGAAGTAATCAGCCCCAGCATTTT. Protein product: CASRPGGSNQPQHF. Looking up the rest from reference TRBV28 and TRBJ1-5 gives the full variable domain: DVKVTQSSRYLVKRTGEKVFLECVQDMDHENMFWYRQDPGLGLRLIYFSYDVKMKEKGDIPEGYSVSREKKERFSLILESASTNQTSMYLCASRPGGSNQPQHFGDGTRLSIL.

This clonotype was seen a few times. The rearrangement uses TRBV4-1 and TRBJ2-7; 7 nucleotides agree with TRBD1. The CDR3 consists of 14 residues. Looked up from germline, CDR1 is MGHRA and CDR2 is YSYEKL. The V segment lost 3 bases and the J segment 2 bases; nucleotides outside the gene matches: 4. Here the CDR3 DNA reads TGCGCCAGCAGCCACGCGACAGGGCCCTACGAGCAGTACTTC. This codes for CASSHATGPYEQYF.

This clonotype was observed a handful of times. The chain employs TRBV19 and TRBJ2-1; no definite D call. The germline V gene encodes CDR1 LNHDA and CDR2 SQIVND (reference sequence). V shed 3 bases and J shed 10 bases, with 7 bases lying between them. The CDR3 loop spans 11 amino acids. CDR3 amino acids: CASSIGGEQFF. In DNA form, the CDR3 reads TGTGCCAGTAGTATCGGTGGGGAGCAGTTCTTC. Supplemented by reference TRBV19 and TRBJ2-1, the full variable domain reads DGGITQSPKYLFRKEGQNVTLSCEQNLNHDAMYWYRQDPGQGLRLIYYSQIVNDFQKGDIAEGYSVSREKKESFPLTVTSAQKNPTAFYLCASSIGGEQFFGPGTRLTVL.

The genes are TRBV7-2 and TRBJ2-3; 7 bases match TRBD2. The germline V gene has CDR1 SGHTA and CDR2 FQGNSA. J was trimmed by 15 bases and V by 9 bases; bases with no gene match: 18. The CDR3 loop spans 13 amino acids. The CDR3 DNA sequence: TGTGCCAGTCGACCCCCCACGGGGCGGGAGTCTTATTTT. This translates into CASRPPTGRESYF.

This clonotype was seen many times. The chain is built from TRBV20-1 and TRBJ1-5; D ambiguous. V was trimmed by 6 bases and J by 2 bases, leaving 14 bases between them. The V gene's germline CDR1 is DFQATT and CDR2 SNEGSKA (reference sequence). The CDR3 extends over 14 amino acids. Here the CDR3 reads CSAQLPLGNQPQHF. CDR3 in DNA: TGCAGTGCGCAGCTCCCTCTCGGCAATCAGCCCCAGCATTTT.

This clonotype was counted a single time. This sequence joins TRBV20-1 and TRBJ2-1; 11 nucleotides line up with TRBD2. Per the germline V gene, CDR1 is DFQATT and CDR2 is SNEGSKA (reference sequence). The CDR3 is 17 residues long. Trimming at V came to 1 base and at J to 8 bases, leaving 13 bases not matched to a gene. The CDR3 bases are TGCAGTGCTAGAGGGGCTAGCGGGGGGACCGGTTTCGATGAGCAGTTCTTC. Protein product: CSARGASGGTGFDEQFF.

This clonotype has only a few counts. The rearrangement uses TRBV28 and TRBJ1-5; possible D gene TRBD1, 6 bases. Per germline, CDR1 MDHEN and CDR2 SYDVKM. The CDR3 contains 13 residues. This chain's CDR3 is CGSGGGLWQPQHF. CDR3 coding DNA: TGTGGCTCCGGTGGGGGGCTTTGGCAGCCCCAGCATTTT. Together with reference TRBV28 and TRBJ1-5, the CDR3 gives the full variable domain: DVKVTQSSRYLVKRTGEKVFLECVQDMDHENMFWYRQDPGLGLRLIYFSYDVKMKEKGDIPEGYSVSREKKERFSLILESASTNQTSMYLCGSGGGLWQPQHFGDGTRLSIL.

This clonotype has just a few counts. The chain combines TRBV6-2 or TRBV6-3 with TRBJ2-1; D is perhaps TRBD2 (5 bases). The CDR3 sequence is 15 residues long. Trimming took 4 bases from V and 8 from J, leaving 18 bases between them. Germline CDR1 and CDR2: MNHEY and SVGEGT. The CDR3 region is CASSSRGLERYEQFF. DNA of the CDR3: TGTGCCAGCAGTTCCCGAGGGCTAGAGAGATATGAGCAGTTCTTC.

This clonotype was observed a handful of times. As DNA, the CDR3 is TGTGCCAGCAGTGTGGGGACAGGGACCTACGAGCAGTACTTC. It codes for CASSVGTGTYEQYF. J is TRBJ2-7 and V is TRBV6-1; 9 bases are a match to TRBD1. This CDR3 spans 14 amino acids. The V gene's germline CDR1 is MNHNS and CDR2 SASEGT. The junction had 3 bases not matched to a gene; V was cut back by 4 bases and J by 2 bases.

This clonotype was picked up many times. The chain has TRBV27 and TRBJ2-1; D may be TRBD2 (5 bases). V was pared by 3 bases and J by 8 bases, with 14 bases between. Germline V gives CDR1 MNHEY, CDR2 SMNVEV (reference sequence). This CDR3 region has 14 residues. The CDR3 DNA reads TGTGCCAGCAGTTTTGGCGGGCGGCTGGATGAGCAGTTCTTC. It encodes CASSFGGRLDEQFF.

This clonotype was seen more than once but under ten times. The chain employs TRBV28 and TRBJ2-3; no firm D call. Germline assignment: CDR1 MDHEN and CDR2 SYDVKM. There are 17 residues in the CDR3. The V end was cut by 2 bases, the J end by 1 base, with 16 bases between. CDR3 DNA sequence: TGTGCCAGCAGTTTAGGCGTTGTTACCGGAGGCACAGATACGCAGTATTTT. It codes for CASSLGVVTGGTDTQYF.